This TCR beta chain was profiled in a study of Graves' ophthalmopathy and Graves' hyperthyroidism. Amplification of the TCR beta CDR3 regions used RNA transcripts (as template). HTBI-primed RT-PCR formed the first round, and a multiplex PCR formed the second. TCRdb independently ran MiXCR on the multiplex PCR reads; one entry per CDR3 protein. The sample lists roughly 700,000 distinct CDR3 sequences; 40% were seen once. This CDR3 has 15 amino acids. Germline loops: CDR1 SEHNR, CDR2 FQNEAQ (reference sequence). The V gene end was trimmed by 4 bases and the J gene end by 10 bases; junction bases not matched to a gene: 11. Concerning this clonotype: Its cognate antigen is unknown.

Other autoimmune diseases, uncontrolled infections, pregnancy or lactation ruled patients out of participation. Sampling approximately 11 ml of fresh peripheral blood provided the PBMCs. The study, taken as a whole, reports: From stable hyperthyroidism, ophthalmopathy was separated by a 13-signature model with about 88% sensitivity and around 79% specificity. Blood was where most expanded thyroid clonotypes above 0.001 frequency also turned up.

The sequenced sample consisted of peripheral blood. This receptor was identified in an adult man with Graves' ophthalmopathy. The V and J genes are TRBV7-9 and TRBJ1-4, with 8 positions matching TRBD1. The CDR3 DNA sequence: TGTGCCAGCAGCTCAGGGGTTCAGGGGGCCGGAAAACTGTTTTTT. It codes for CASSSGVQGAGKLFF.